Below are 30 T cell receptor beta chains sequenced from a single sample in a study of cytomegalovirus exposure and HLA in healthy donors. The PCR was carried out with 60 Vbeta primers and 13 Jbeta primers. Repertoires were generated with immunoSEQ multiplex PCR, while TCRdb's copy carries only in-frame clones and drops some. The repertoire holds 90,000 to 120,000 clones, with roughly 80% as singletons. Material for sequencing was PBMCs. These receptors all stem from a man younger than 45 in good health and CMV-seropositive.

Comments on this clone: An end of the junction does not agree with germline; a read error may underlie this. The CDR3 region has the DNA TGTGCCAGCAGCCCCGGGACTAGCGGGGCCCCTCACTTC. Translated, it gives CASSPGTSGAPHF. The gene calls are TRBV25-1 and TRBJ2-7; 13 positions match TRBD2. This CDR3 region has 13 residues. Germline V gene data show CDR1 as MGHDK and CDR2 as SYGVNS.

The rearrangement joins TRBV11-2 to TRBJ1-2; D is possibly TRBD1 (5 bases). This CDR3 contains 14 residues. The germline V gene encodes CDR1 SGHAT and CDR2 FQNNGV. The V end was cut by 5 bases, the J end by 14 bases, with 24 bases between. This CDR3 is CASSPLAAVGGFTF. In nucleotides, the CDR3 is TGTGCCAGCAGCCCCCTGGCAGCCGTGGGGGGATTTACCTTC. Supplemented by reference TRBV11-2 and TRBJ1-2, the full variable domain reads EAGVAQSPRYKIIEKRQSVAFWCNPISGHATLYWYQQILGQGPKLLIQFQNNGVVDDSQLPKDRFSAERLKGVDSTLKIQPAKLEDSAVYLCASSPLAAVGGFTFGSGTRLTVV.

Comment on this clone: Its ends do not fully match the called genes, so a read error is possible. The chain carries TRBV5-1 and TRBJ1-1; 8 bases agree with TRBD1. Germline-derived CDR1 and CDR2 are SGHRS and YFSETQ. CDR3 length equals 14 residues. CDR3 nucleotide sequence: TGTGCCAGCAGCTTGTTACGGGACAGGAGTGAAGCTTTCTTT. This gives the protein CASSLLRDRSEAFF.

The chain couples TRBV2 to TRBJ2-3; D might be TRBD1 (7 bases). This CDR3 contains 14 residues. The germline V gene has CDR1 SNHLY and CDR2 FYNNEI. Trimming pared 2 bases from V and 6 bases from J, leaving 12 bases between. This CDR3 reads CASSERRGTDTQYF. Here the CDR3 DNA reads TGTGCCAGCAGTGAACGCAGGGGGACTGATACGCAGTATTTT.

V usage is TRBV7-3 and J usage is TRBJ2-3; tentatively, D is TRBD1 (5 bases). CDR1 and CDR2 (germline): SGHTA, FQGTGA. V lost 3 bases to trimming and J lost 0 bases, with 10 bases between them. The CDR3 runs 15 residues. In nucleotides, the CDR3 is TGTGCCAGCAGCTTTACAGGTCCTAGCACAGATACGCAGTATTTT. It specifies CASSFTGPSTDTQYF.

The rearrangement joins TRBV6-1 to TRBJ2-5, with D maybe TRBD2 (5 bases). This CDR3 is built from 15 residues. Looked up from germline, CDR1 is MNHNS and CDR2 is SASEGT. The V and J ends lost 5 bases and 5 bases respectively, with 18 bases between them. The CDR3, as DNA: TGTGCCAGCAGTCCTAGGAGAGGGATTGGGGAGACCCAGTACTTC. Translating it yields CASSPRRGIGETQYF.

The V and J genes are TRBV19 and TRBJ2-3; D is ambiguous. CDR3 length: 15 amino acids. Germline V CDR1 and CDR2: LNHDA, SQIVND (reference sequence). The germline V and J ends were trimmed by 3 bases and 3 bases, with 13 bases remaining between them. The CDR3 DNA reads TGTGCCAGTAGTATTGGTACAGTGGCTACAGATACGCAGTATTTT. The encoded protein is CASSIGTVATDTQYF.

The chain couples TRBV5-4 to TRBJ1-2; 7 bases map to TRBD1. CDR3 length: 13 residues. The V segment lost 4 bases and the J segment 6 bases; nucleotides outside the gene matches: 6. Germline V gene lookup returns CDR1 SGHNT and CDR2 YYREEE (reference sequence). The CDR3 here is CASSPQGLDGYTF. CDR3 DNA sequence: TGTGCCAGCAGCCCACAGGGGCTTGATGGCTACACCTTC.

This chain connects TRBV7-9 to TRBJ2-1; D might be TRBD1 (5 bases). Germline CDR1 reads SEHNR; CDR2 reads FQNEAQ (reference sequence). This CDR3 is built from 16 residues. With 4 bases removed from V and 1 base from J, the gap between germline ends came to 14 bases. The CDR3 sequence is CASSYPQGLSYNEQFF. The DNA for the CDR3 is TGTGCCAGCAGCTATCCGCAGGGATTATCCTACAATGAGCAGTTCTTC.

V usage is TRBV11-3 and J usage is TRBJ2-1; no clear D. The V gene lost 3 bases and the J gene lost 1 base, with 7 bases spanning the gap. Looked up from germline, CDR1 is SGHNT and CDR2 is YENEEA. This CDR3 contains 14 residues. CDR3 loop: CASSLTGSYNEQFF. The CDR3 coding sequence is TGTGCCAGCAGCTTGACGGGTTCCTACAATGAGCAGTTCTTC.

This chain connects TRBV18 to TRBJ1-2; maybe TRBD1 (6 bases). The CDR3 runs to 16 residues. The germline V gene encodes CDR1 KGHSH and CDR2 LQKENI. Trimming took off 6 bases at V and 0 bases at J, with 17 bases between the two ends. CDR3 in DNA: TGTGCCAGCTCCCGCGAAGGGGGACGAACTAACTATGGCTACACCTTC. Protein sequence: CASSREGGRTNYGYTF. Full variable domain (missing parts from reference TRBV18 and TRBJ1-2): NAGVMQNPRHLVRRRGQEARLRCSPMKGHSHVYWYRQLPEEGLKFMVYLQKENIIDESGMPKERFSAEFPKEGPSILRIQQVVRGDSAAYFCASSREGGRTNYGYTFGSGTRLTVV.

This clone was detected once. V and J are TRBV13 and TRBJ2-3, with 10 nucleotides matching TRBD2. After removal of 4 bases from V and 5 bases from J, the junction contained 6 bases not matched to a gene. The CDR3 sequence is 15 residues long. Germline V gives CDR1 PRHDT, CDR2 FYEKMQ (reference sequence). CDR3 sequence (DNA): TGTGCCAGCAGCTCTGGAAGACTAGCGGGAGATACGCAGTATTTT. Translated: CASSSGRLAGDTQYF.

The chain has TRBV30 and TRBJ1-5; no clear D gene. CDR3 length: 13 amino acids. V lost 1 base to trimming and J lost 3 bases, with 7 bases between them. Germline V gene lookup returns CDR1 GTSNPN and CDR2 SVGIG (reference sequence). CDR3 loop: CAWSGGDNQPQHF. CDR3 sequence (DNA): TGTGCCTGGAGTGGCGGAGACAATCAGCCCCAGCATTTT.

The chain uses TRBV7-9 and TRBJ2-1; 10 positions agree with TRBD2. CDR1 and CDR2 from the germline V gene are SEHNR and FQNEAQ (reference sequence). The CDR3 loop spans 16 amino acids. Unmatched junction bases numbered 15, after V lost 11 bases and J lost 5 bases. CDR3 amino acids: CAFRPGSGGANNEQFF. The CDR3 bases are TGTGCCTTCCGGCCGGGGAGCGGGGGGGCAAACAATGAGCAGTTCTTC.

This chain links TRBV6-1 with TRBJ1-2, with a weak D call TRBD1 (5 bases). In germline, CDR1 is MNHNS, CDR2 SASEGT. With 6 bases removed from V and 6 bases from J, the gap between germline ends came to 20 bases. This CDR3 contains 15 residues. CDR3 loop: CASSHGTLGGNGYTF. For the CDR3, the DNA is TGTGCCAGCAGCCACGGGACGCTTGGGGGGAATGGCTACACCTTC.

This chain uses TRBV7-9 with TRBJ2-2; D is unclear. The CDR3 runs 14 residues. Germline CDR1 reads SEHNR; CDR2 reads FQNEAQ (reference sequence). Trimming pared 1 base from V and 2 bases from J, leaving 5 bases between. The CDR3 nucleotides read TGTGCCAGCAGCTTAGGGAGAAACACCGGGGAGCTGTTTTTT. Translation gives CASSLGRNTGELFF.

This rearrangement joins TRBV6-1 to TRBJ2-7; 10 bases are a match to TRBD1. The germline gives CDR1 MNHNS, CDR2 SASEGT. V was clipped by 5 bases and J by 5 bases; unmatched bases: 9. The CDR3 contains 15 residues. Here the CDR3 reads CASSLWDRGRDEQYF. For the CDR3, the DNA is TGTGCCAGCAGTCTTTGGGACAGGGGAAGGGACGAGCAGTACTTC.

The CDR3 protein is CASLQDGYTF. The CDR3 region has the DNA TGTGCCAGCCTCCAGGATGGCTACACCTTC. The rearrangement uses TRBV6-1 and TRBJ1-2; D is undetermined. V dropped 8 bases and J dropped 6 bases, with 7 bases sitting between them. Germline V lookup: CDR1 MNHNS, CDR2 SASEGT. This CDR3 is built from 10 residues.

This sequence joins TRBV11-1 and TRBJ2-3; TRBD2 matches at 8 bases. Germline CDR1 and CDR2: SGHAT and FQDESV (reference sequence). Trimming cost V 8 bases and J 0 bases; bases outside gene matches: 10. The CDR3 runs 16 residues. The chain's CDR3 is CASCPHGGGSTDTQYF. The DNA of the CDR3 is TGTGCCAGCTGTCCCCACGGGGGGGGGAGCACAGATACGCAGTATTTT.

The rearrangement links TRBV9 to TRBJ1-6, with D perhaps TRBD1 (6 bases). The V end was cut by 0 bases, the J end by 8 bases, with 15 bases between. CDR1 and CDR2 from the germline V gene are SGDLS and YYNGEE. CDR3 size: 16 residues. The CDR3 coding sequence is TGTGCCAGCAGCGTAGCTATTTACAGGGAAGATTCACCCCTCCACTTT. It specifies CASSVAIYREDSPLHF.

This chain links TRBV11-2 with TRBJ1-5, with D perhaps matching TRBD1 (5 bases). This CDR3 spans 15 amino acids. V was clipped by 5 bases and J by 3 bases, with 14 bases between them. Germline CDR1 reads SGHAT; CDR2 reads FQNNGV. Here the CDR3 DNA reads TGTGCCAGCAGCCTGGAGGGGCGCCCCAATCAGCCCCAGCATTTT. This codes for CASSLEGRPNQPQHF.

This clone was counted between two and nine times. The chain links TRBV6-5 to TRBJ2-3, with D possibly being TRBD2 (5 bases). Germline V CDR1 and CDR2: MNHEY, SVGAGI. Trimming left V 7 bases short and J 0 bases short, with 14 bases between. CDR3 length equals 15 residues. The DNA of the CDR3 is TGTGCCAGCAAACCACAAAGCGGAAGCACAGATACGCAGTATTTT. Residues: CASKPQSGSTDTQYF.

The CDR3 DNA is TGTGCCAGCAGGGTGGCGGGGGGAGGCTACACCTTC. It specifies CASRVAGGGYTF. The chain employs TRBV2 and TRBJ1-2, with D perhaps matching TRBD1 (5 bases). Trimming took 6 bases from V and 8 from J, leaving 13 bases between them. There are 12 residues in the CDR3. Germline V lookup: CDR1 SNHLY, CDR2 FYNNEI.

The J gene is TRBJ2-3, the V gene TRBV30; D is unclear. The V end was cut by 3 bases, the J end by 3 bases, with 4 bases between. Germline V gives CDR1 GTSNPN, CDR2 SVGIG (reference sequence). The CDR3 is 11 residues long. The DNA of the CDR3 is TGTGCCTGGAGCAGTACAGATACGCAGTATTTT. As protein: CAWSSTDTQYF. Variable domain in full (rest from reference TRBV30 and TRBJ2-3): SQTIHQWPATLVQPVGSPLSLECTVEGTSNPNLYWYRQAAGRGLQLLFYSVGIGQISSEVPQNLSASRPQDRQFILSSKKLLLSDSGFYLCAWSSTDTQYFGPGTRLTVL.

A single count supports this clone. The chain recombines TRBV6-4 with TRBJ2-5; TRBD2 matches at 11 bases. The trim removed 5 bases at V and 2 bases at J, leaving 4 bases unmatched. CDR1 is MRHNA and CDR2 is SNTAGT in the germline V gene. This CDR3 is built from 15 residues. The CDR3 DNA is TGTGCCAGCAGTCCGGGACTAGCGGTGCAAGAGACCCAGTACTTC. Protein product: CASSPGLAVQETQYF.

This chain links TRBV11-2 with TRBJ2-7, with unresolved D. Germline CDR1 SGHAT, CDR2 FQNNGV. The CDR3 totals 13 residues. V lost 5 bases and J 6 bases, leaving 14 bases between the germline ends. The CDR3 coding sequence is TGTGCCAGCAGCCCCACGGTGGGCTCCGAGCAGTACTTC. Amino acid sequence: CASSPTVGSEQYF.

CDR3 in DNA: TGTGCCAGCAGGACCCGAATGACTAGCACAGAGACCCAGTACTTC. Protein: CASRTRMTSTETQYF. The chain is built from TRBV2 and TRBJ2-5; 7 bases line up with TRBD2. This CDR3 is built from 15 residues. CDR1 is SNHLY and CDR2 is FYNNEI in the germline V gene. V lost 6 bases, J lost 4 bases, and 11 bases stayed unmatched.

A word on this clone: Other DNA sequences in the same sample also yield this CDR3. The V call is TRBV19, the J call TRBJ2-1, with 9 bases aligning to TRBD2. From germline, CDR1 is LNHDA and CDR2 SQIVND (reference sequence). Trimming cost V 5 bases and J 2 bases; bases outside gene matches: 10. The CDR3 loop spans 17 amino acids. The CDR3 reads CASSVLLAGIAYNEQFF. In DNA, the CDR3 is TGTGCCAGTAGTGTCCTCCTAGCGGGGATCGCCTACAATGAGCAGTTCTTC.

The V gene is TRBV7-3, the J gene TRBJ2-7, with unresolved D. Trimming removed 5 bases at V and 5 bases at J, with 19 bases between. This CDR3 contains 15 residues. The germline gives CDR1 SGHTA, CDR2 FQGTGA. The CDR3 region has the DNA TGTGCCAGCAGCCAGACCGGGTCCCTTTTGAACGAGCAGTACTTC. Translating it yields CASSQTGSLLNEQYF.

The CDR3 region has the DNA TGTGCCAGCAGCTACCAGCCGGAGGGGCGTTCACCCCTCCACTTT. As protein: CASSYQPEGRSPLHF. The chain has TRBV5-4 and TRBJ1-6; TRBD1 is a possible D gene (5 bases). CDR1 is SGHNT and CDR2 is YYREEE in the germline V gene (reference sequence). The V gene lost 3 bases and the J gene lost 9 bases, with 16 bases spanning the gap. The CDR3 extends over 15 amino acids.